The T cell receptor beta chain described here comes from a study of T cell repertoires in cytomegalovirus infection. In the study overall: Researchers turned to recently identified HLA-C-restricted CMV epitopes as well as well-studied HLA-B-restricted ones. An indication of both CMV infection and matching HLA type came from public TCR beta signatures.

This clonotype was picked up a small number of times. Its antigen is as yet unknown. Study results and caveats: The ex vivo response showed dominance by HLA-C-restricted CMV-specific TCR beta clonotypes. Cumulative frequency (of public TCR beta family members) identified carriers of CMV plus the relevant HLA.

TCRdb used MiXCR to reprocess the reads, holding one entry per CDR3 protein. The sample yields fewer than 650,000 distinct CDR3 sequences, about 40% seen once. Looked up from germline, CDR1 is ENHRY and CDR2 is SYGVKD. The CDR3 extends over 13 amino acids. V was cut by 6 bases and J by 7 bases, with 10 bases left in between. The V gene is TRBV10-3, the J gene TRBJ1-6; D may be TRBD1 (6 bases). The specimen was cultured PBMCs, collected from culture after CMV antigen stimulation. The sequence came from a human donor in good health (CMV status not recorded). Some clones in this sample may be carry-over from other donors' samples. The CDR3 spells CAISLDRNSPLHF. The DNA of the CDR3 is TGTGCCATCAGCTTGGACAGAAATTCACCCCTCCACTTT.